This T cell receptor (beta chain) was observed in a study of blood T cell repertoires in COVID-19. Looking at the study overall: Donors in the United States, Italy and Spain gave samples during acute or convalescent COVID-19.

Recruitment covered some 25 US areas and drew participants whose ages spanned roughly 18 to 100 years. Participants reported their clinical history, and cohort assignment relied on those reports. Per the original data handling: How many nucleated cells were present was estimated from reference gene primer amplification. The assay was immunoSEQ multiplex PCR, and TCRdb's table has in-frame clones only and misses some. The D gene and trimming were derived from the DNA, and the V and J assignments and clone size from that table. The sample holds 150,000 to 200,000 clones, approximately 82% seen once. The TCR sequence derives from a woman aged 55-70 years with acute COVID-19. Sequencing was performed on PBMCs or T cells enriched from blood (not recorded which).

CDR3 in amino acids: CASRRQGAGELFF. The CDR3 DNA is TGTGCCAGCAGGAGACAGGGAGCCGGGGAGCTGTTTTTT. The chain joins TRBV27 to TRBJ2-2; 7 bases line up with TRBD1. This CDR3 has 13 amino acids. Per the germline V gene, CDR1 is MNHEY and CDR2 is SMNVEV (reference sequence). Germline trimming cut 6 bases from V and 6 bases from J; bases unmatched to any gene: 4.